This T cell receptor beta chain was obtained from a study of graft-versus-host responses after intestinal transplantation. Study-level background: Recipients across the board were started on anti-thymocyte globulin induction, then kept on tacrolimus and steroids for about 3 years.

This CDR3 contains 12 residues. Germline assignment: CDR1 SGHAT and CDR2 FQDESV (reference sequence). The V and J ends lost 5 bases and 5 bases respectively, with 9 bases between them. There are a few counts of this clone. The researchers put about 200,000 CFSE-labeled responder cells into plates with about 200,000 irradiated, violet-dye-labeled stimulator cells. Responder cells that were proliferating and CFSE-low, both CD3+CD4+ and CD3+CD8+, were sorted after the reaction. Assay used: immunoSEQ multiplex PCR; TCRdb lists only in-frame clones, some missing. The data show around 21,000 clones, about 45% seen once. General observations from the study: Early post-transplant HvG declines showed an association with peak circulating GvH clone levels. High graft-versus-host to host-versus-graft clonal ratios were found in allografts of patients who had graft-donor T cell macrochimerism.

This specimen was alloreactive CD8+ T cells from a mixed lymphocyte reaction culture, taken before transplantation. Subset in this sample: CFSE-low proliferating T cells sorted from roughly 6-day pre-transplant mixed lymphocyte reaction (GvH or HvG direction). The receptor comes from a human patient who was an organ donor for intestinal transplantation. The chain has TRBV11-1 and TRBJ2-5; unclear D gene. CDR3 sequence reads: CASSRIGETQYF. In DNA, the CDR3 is TGTGCCAGCAGCCGAATCGGGGAGACCCAGTACTTC.